The present entry profiles one TCR beta chain with its context. The method was immunoSEQ multiplex PCR; TCRdb's version includes in-frame clones alone and lacks a portion of them. The table records approximately 60,000 clones, 90% to 97% of them present only once. This specimen belongs to a study of brain T cells in children with intractable seizures. The sequences come from peripheral blood, collected at surgery. The clonotype comes from a boy younger than two with focal cortical dysplasia and intractable seizures.

The CDR3, as DNA: TGTGCCAGCAGGAAAGGGACGGTGAACACTGAAGCTTTCTTT. This encodes CASRKGTVNTEAFF. This chain uses TRBV2 with TRBJ1-1, with a weak D call TRBD1 (5 bases). Trimming stripped 6 bases from V and 0 bases from J, with 11 bases between. Germline V gene lookup returns CDR1 SNHLY and CDR2 FYNNEI. CDR3 length: 14 residues.